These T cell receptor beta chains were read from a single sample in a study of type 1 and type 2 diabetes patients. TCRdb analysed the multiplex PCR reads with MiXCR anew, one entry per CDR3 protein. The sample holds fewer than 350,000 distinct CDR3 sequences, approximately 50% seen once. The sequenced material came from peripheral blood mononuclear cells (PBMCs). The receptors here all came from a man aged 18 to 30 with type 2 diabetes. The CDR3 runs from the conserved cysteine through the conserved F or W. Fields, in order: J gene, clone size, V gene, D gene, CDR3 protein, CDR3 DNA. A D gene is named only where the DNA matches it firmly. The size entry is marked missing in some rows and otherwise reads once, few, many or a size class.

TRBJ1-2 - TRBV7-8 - CASSFNEGGSGYTF TGTGCCAGCAGCTTTAACGAGGGGGGTAGTGGCTACACCTTC
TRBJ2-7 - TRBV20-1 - CSARGLIEQYF TGCAGTGCTAGAGGGTTAATCGAGCAGTACTTC
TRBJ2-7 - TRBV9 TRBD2 CASSVGGGGSYEQYF TGTGCCAGCAGCGTAGGTGGCGGCGGGAGCTACGAGCAGTACTTC
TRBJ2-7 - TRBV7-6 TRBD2 CASSSQRGATYEQYF TGTGCCAGCAGCTCCCAGCGGGGGGCAACCTACGAGCAGTACTTC
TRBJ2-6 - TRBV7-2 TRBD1 CASSSWTGVGANVLTF TGTGCCAGCAGCTCTTGGACAGGGGTAGGGGCCAACGTCCTGACTTTC
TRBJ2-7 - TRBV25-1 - CASSESVDSSYEQYF TGTGCCAGCAGTGAATCTGTCGATAGCTCCTACGAGCAGTACTTC
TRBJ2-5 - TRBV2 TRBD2 CASSEGLAGPQETQYF TGTGCCAGCAGTGAGGGACTAGCGGGGCCTCAAGAGACCCAGTACTTC
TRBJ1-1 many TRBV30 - CAWSNQNTEAFF TGTGCCTGGAGTAACCAGAACACTGAAGCTTTCTTT
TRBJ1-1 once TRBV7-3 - CVSSELDSGTEAFF TGTGTCAGCAGTGAACTGGATAGCGGCACTGAAGCTTTCTTT
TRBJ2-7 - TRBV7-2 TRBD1 CASSSPSDRVPNYEQYF TGTGCCAGCAGCTCCCCTTCGGACAGGGTGCCTAACTACGAGCAGTACTTC
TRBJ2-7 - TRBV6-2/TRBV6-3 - CASSPGTEQYF TGCGCCAGCAGCCCAGGGACCGAGCAGTACTTC
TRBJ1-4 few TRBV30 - CAWRRGRGPEKLFF TGTGCCTGGAGGAGGGGAAGGGGCCCTGAAAAACTGTTTTTT
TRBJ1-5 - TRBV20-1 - CSARPGFAETQHF TGCAGTGCTAGACCGGGGTTTGCGGAGACCCAGCATTTT
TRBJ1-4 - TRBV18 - CASSPQQDFTNEKLFF TGTGCCAGCTCACCACAACAGGATTTCACTAATGAAAAACTGTTTTTT
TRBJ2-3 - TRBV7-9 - CASSYTGRAADTQYF TGTGCCAGCAGCTATACAGGGCGGGCGGCAGATACGCAGTATTTT
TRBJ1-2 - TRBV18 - CASSPYMVSGDYGYTF TGTGCCAGCTCACCGTATATGGTGTCAGGGGACTATGGCTACACCTTC
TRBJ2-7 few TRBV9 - CASSVEDHEQYF TGTGCCAGCAGCGTAGAGGACCACGAGCAGTACTTC
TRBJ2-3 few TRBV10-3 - CAISLGGPPQDTQYF TGTGCCATCAGCCTGGGCGGCCCACCTCAGGATACGCAGTATTTT
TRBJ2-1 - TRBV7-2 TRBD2 CASSPRTSGRPSSYNEQFF TGTGCCAGCAGCCCCAGGACTAGCGGAAGACCCAGCTCCTACAATGAGCAGTTCTTC
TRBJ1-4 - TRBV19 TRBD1 CASSSLTGLLGNEKLFF TGTGCCAGTAGTTCCTTGACAGGGCTCCTCGGGAATGAAAAACTGTTTTTT
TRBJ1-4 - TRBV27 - CASSSLWGEKLFF TGTGCCAGCAGTTCTCTCTGGGGTGAAAAACTGTTTTTT
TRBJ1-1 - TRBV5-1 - CASSANTGTNTEAFF TGCGCCAGCAGCGCGAACACAGGGACGAACACTGAAGCTTTCTTT
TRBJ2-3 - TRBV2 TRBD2 CASSLAGDPMGTDTQYF TGTGCCAGCTCCCTAGCGGGAGACCCTATGGGTACAGATACGCAGTATTTT
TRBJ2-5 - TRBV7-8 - CASSPTDSTLGTQYF TGTGCCAGCAGCCCAACGGACTCAACTCTAGGGACCCAGTACTTC
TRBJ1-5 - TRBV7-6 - CAGSPDRSNQPQHF TGTGCCGGCAGCCCGGACCGGAGCAATCAGCCCCAGCATTTT
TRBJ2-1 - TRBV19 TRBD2 CASSILSGPYNEQFF TGTGCCAGTAGTATTCTTAGCGGGCCCTACAATGAGCAGTTCTTC
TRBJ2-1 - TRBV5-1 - CASSLGLGVADEQFF TGCGCCAGCAGCTTGGGACTAGGGGTAGCCGATGAGCAGTTCTTC
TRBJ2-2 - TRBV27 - CASSLPLTGELFF TGTGCCAGCAGTTTACCACTCACCGGGGAGCTGTTTTTT
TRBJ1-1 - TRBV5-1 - CASSTEFTSTGTEAFF TGCGCCAGCAGCACCGAATTCACATCAACGGGGACTGAAGCTTTCTTT
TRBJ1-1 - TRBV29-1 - CSVTGTVRTKAFF TGCAGCGTCACAGGGACTGTACGCACTAAAGCTTTCTTT
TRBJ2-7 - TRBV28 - CASSFGNSYEQYF TGTGCCAGCAGTTTTGGAAATTCCTACGAGCAGTACTTC
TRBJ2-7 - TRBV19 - CASSSPGQITGEQYF TGTGCCAGTAGTAGTCCGGGCCAAATAACGGGCGAGCAGTACTTC
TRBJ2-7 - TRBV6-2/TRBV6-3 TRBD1 CASSPTPGTGFYEQYF TGTGCCAGCAGTCCCACGCCCGGGACAGGGTTCTACGAGCAGTACTTC
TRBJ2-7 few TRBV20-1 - CSAIFYEQYF TGCAGTGCCATATTCTACGAGCAGTACTTC
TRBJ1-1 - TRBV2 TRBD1 CASSKTGTMNTEAFF TGTGCCAGCAGTAAGACAGGGACAATGAACACTGAAGCTTTCTTT
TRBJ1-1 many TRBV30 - CAWSLTENTEAFF TGTGCCTGGAGTTTAACAGAGAACACTGAAGCTTTCTTT
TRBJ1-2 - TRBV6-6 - CASSYKGYRDGYTF TGTGCCAGCAGTTACAAGGGGTATAGAGATGGCTACACCTTC
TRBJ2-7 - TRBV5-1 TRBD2 CASSLGWGGSYEQYF TGCGCCAGCAGCTTGGGATGGGGGGGCTCCTACGAGCAGTACTTC
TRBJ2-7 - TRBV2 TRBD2 CASSDPEGLAGGSYEQYF TGTGCCAGCAGTGACCCGGAGGGACTAGCGGGGGGCTCCTACGAGCAGTACTTC
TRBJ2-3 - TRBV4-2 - CASSQDGLDSYTDTQYF TGTGCCAGCAGCCAAGATGGACTCGATTCTTACACAGATACGCAGTATTTT
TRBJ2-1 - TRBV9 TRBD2 CASTPAGGPINEQFF TGTGCCAGCACACCAGCGGGAGGGCCTATCAATGAGCAGTTCTTC
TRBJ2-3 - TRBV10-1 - CASSEVNSGDTQYF TGCGCCAGCAGTGAGGTGAACTCGGGGGATACGCAGTATTTT
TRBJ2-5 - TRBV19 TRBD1 CASSRSGTGIAETQYF TGTGCCAGTAGCCGTTCCGGGACAGGGATTGCGGAGACCCAGTACTTC
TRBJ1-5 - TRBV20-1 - CSARPRELEQPQHF TGCAGTGCTAGACCCAGGGAGTTGGAGCAGCCCCAGCATTTT
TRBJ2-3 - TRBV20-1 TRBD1 CSASLSGQGALVLTDTQYF TGCAGTGCTAGTCTCTCGGGACAGGGGGCTCTGGTTCTCACAGATACGCAGTATTTT
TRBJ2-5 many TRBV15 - CATSRDLYQETQYF TGTGCCACCAGCAGAGATCTCTACCAAGAGACCCAGTACTTC
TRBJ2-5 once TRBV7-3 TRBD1 CASSGTVAQETQYF TGTGCCAGCAGTGGGACAGTTGCTCAAGAGACCCAGTACTTC
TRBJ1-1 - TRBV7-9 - CASGSGVFAVNTEAFF TGTGCCAGCGGGTCGGGAGTGTTCGCAGTAAACACTGAAGCTTTCTTT
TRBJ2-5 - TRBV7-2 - CASSLVGYVTQYF TGTGCCAGCAGCTTAGTGGGTTACGTGACCCAGTACTTC
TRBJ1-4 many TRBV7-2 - CASSQPMKAGGLFF TGTGCCAGCAGCCAACCAATGAAGGCAGGAGGTCTGTTTTTT
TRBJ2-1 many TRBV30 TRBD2 CAWSDISGGFDEQFF TGTGCCTGGAGTGACATTAGCGGGGGGTTCGATGAGCAGTTCTTC
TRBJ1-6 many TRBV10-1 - CASSEGRRNSPLHF TGCGCCAGCAGTGAGGGACGTCGGAATTCACCCCTCCACTTT
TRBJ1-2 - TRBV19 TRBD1 CASNPRGDRVYGYTF TGTGCCAGTAACCCTAGAGGGGACAGGGTATATGGCTACACCTTC
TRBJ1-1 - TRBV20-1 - CSANDIEFEAFF TGCAGTGCTAACGACATTGAATTTGAAGCTTTCTTT
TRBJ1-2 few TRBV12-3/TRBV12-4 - CASSSLDRTSGYGYTF TGTGCCAGCAGTAGCCTTGACAGGACGTCTGGCTATGGCTACACCTTC